The 14 T cell receptor beta chains below were found in one sample sequenced in a study of blood T cells in healthy people across ages. PCR was performed a second time for roughly 7 to 11 cycles using a sample-barcoded 5' primer and a J-beta primer mix. TCRdb recomputed calls from the 5' RACE reads with MiXCR, one row per CDR3 protein. The sample lists about 670,000 distinct CDR3 sequences, around two fifths occurring once. Specimen: blood. These receptor sequences come from a man aged 80 or over in good health.

V and J are TRBV11-2 and TRBJ2-3; the match to TRBD2 covers 7 bases. CDR3 length: 16 residues. CDR1 SGHAT and CDR2 FQNNGV come from the germline V gene. With V trimmed by 3 bases and J by 6 bases, 12 bases remained unmatched. The CDR3 sequence is CASSFTGRAGRDTQYF. CDR3 bases: TGTGCCAGCAGCTTCACAGGACGAGCGGGACGGGATACGCAGTATTTT. The variable domain in full, completed from reference TRBV11-2 and TRBJ2-3, reads EAGVAQSPRYKIIEKRQSVAFWCNPISGHATLYWYQQILGQGPKLLIQFQNNGVVDDSQLPKDRFSAERLKGVDSTLKIQPAKLEDSAVYLCASSFTGRAGRDTQYFGPGTRLTVL.

Only a few counts were recorded for this clonotype. This chain uses TRBV20-1 with TRBJ2-7; unclear D gene. This CDR3 comprises 12 residues. The germline V gene encodes CDR1 DFQATT and CDR2 SNEGSKA (reference sequence). Trimming removed 6 bases at V and 3 bases at J, with 12 bases between. This CDR3 is CSATPSGYEQYF. For the CDR3, the DNA is TGCAGTGCCACTCCCTCGGGCTACGAGCAGTACTTC.

In its sample, this clonotype was seen a few times. The chain uses TRBV7-2 and TRBJ1-1; D unclear. The CDR3 runs 15 residues. Looked up from germline, CDR1 is SGHTA and CDR2 is FQGNSA. Trimming took 3 bases from V and 2 from J, leaving 13 bases between them. The CDR3 sequence is CASSLGETFNTEAFF. CDR3 in DNA: TGTGCCAGCAGCTTGGGTGAGACATTCAACACTGAAGCTTTCTTT.

In this sample, this clonotype turned up a few times. The genes are TRBV10-1 and TRBJ2-7; possible D gene TRBD1, 6 bases. The J call may be in error: the DNA end matches TRBJ2-5 better. CDR1 WNHNN and CDR2 SYGVQD come from the germline V gene (reference sequence). The CDR3 is made up of 16 amino acids. CDR3 nucleotides: TGCGCCAGCAGCCAAGGGGGTTCAGGGGCAGGAGAGACCCAGTACTTC. Its protein product is CASSQGGSGAGETQYF.

The J gene is TRBJ2-6, the V gene TRBV3-1, with 9 nucleotides matching TRBD1. The CDR3 is 18 amino acids. The germline V gene encodes CDR1 LGHDT and CDR2 YNNKEL (reference sequence). V shed 4 bases and J 9 bases; nucleotides not matched to a gene: 16. Written as DNA, the CDR3 is TGTGCCAGCAGCCTACGGGACAGGGCCTTCGACGTATACAACGTCCTGACTTTC. Protein sequence: CASSLRDRAFDVYNVLTF.

For this clonotype: An end of the junction does not agree with germline; a read error may underlie this. This chain joins TRBV5-1 and TRBJ1-2; D might be TRBD1 (6 bases). The CDR3 totals 16 residues. Germline-derived CDR1 and CDR2 are SGHRS and YFSETQ. In DNA, the CDR3 is TGCGCCAGCAGCTATAATGCGGGACAAGCTAACGATGGCTACACCTTC. Its translation: CASSYNAGQANDGYTF.

This clonotype turned up a few times. The gene calls are TRBV27 and TRBJ1-4; D possibly corresponds to TRBD1 (5 bases). The CDR3 totals 14 residues. Trimming cost V 5 bases and J 5 bases, with 12 bases left between them. Germline V gene data show CDR1 as MNHEY and CDR2 as SMNVEV (reference sequence). The CDR3 bases are TGTGCCAGCAGTCCCCAGACAGCGAATGAAAAACTGTTTTTT. This codes for CASSPQTANEKLFF.

This clonotype was picked up a small number of times. The J gene is TRBJ2-6, the V gene TRBV7-2; no definite D call. Germline V gene data show CDR1 as SGHTA and CDR2 as FQGNSA. The length of the CDR3 is 15 residues. V lost 4 bases, J lost 0 bases, and 7 bases lay in between. This CDR3 reads CASSSDGSGANVLTF. The DNA of the CDR3 is TGTGCCAGCAGCTCGGACGGCTCTGGGGCCAACGTCCTGACTTTC.

DNA of the CDR3: TGTGCCAGCAGCTTGAGCCTAGCGGGAGCTAACAATGAGCAGTTCTTC. Translated: CASSLSLAGANNEQFF. The chain links TRBV7-9 to TRBJ2-1, with 10 bases that match TRBD2. Germline lookup yields CDR1 SEHNR and CDR2 FQNEAQ (reference sequence). V gave up 3 bases and J gave up 5 bases; unmatched junction bases: 7. This CDR3 is 16 amino acids long. Filled out from reference TRBV7-9 and TRBJ2-1, the complete variable domain reads DTGVSQNPRHKITKRGQNVTFRCDPISEHNRLYWYRQTLGQGPEFLTYFQNEAQLEKSRLLSDRFSAERPKGSFSTLEIQRTEQGDSAMYLCASSLSLAGANNEQFFGPGTRLTVL.

This chain uses TRBV2 with TRBJ2-1; D is unresolved. Trimming took 4 bases from V and 8 from J, leaving 12 bases between them. There are 13 residues in the CDR3. Per the germline V gene, CDR1 is SNHLY and CDR2 is FYNNEI. CDR3 DNA sequence: TGTGCCAGCAGTGTTGGGCTAATCCATGAGCAGTTCTTC. This sequence encodes CASSVGLIHEQFF.

There are a few counts of this clonotype. The V gene is TRBV24-1, the J gene TRBJ2-1; the match to TRBD2 covers 8 bases. The CDR3 contains 16 residues. J gave up 0 bases and V 4 bases, and 4 bases lay outside the gene matches. Germline values: CDR1 KGHDR, CDR2 SFDVKD. The chain's CDR3 is CATSDSGGGSYNEQFF. The CDR3 nucleotides read TGTGCCACCAGTGACTCCGGGGGGGGCTCCTACAATGAGCAGTTCTTC.

This clonotype was seen a few times. The J gene is TRBJ2-2, the V gene TRBV2, with D hard to call. The germline CDR1 and CDR2 sequences are SNHLY and FYNNEI. The V end lost 3 bases, the J end lost 5 bases, and 13 bases lay between the germline ends. The CDR3 extends over 15 amino acids. CDR3 nucleotides: TGTGCCAGCAGTGAGCCAGTGAAGCAGACCGGGGAGCTGTTTTTT. It translates to CASSEPVKQTGELFF.

This chain uses TRBV20-1 with TRBJ2-3; no clear D gene. The V gene's germline CDR1 is DFQATT and CDR2 SNEGSKA (reference sequence). The CDR3 is 14 amino acids. The germline V and J ends were trimmed by 3 bases and 6 bases, with 16 bases remaining between them. CDR3 bases: TGCAGTGCTAGCGGGCCGCCGCTGTCCGATACGCAGTATTTT. Translation gives CSASGPPLSDTQYF.

This clonotype was seen only a few times. J is TRBJ1-4 and V is TRBV4-3; no clear D gene. The CDR3 runs 16 residues. V was shortened by 3 bases and J by 0 bases, with 11 bases between the two germline ends. In germline, CDR1 is LGHNA, CDR2 YSLEER. DNA of the CDR3: TGCGCCAGCAGCCAGGCCGGGATTCCAACTAATGAAAAACTGTTTTTT. Translation gives CASSQAGIPTNEKLFF.